This T cell receptor (beta chain) was retrieved from a study of monozygotic twins with inflammatory bowel disease. Findings of the study overall: In the analysis, different T cell subtypes could not be told apart.

To note about this clonotype: What it binds is unknown.

CDR1 is MDHEN and CDR2 is SYDVKM in the germline V gene. This CDR3 has 15 amino acids. The TCR libraries each used total RNA (around 4,000 ng per library). Incorporation of UMIs carrying a 6-nucleotide sample barcode was performed by template switching. PCR of TCRalpha and TCRbeta cDNA was nested, with two rounds of 16 and 9 cycles. TCRdb reworked the 5' RACE reads into one entry per CDR3 protein, no DNA. This sample's table has approximately 330,000 distinct CDR3 sequences. The V call is TRBV28, the J call TRBJ1-2; the D call from TCRdb, TRBD1, cannot be confirmed without DNA. Sample: blood. The source of this sequence is a human donor with ulcerative colitis or Crohn's disease, or a healthy co-twin of an affected twin (not recorded which). The CDR3 here is CASSSPAGENYGYTF.